The clone carrying this TCR beta chain has a count of ten or more. TCRdb reanalysed the RT-PCR reads using MiXCR and keeps one entry per CDR3 protein. The sample has more than 600,000 distinct CDR3 sequences; over 12% are singletons. The CDR3 has 14 amino acids. Trimming left V 6 bases short and J 0 bases short, with 12 bases between. Germline lookup yields CDR1 SQVTM and CDR2 ANQGSEA. The receptor comes from a female donor in good health, serving as a healthy control. Sequencing input: memory CD4+ T cells from blood. The chain employs TRBV29-1 and TRBJ1-5, with a tentative D call TRBD1 (5 bases). CDR3 DNA sequence: TGCAGCGTCGTTGGGACGGATAGCAATCAGCCCCAGCATTTT. Translation gives CSVVGTDSNQPQHF.